This TCR beta chain comes out of a study of response to subunit inactivated influenza vaccine. Between the trimmed V and J ends, which lost 5 bases and 6 bases, there was a span of 22 bases. This CDR3 comprises 15 residues. The V gene's germline CDR1 is SQVTM and CDR2 ANQGSEA. This clonotype was seen repeatedly, ten times or more. Its antigen is unknown. Study findings and constraints: The authors proposed limited new T cell recruitment per seasonal influenza vaccination.

From the RT-PCR reads, TCRdb called clonotypes with MiXCR, one entry per CDR3 protein. The profile shows about 500,000 distinct CDR3 sequences, 13% of them singletons. This TCR was recovered from a man between 50 and 59 years old who received an inactivated influenza vaccine. The chain has TRBV29-1 and TRBJ1-1, with D maybe TRBD1 (5 bases). Sequencing used PBMCs from blood, obtained 45 days after vaccination. CDR3 in DNA: TGCAGCGTTTCCGCCTTCCGGGACCGTCGACCTGAAGCTTTCTTT. As protein: CSVSAFRDRRPEAFF.